The T cell receptor (beta chain) under discussion was sequenced for a study of CD8+CD57+ T cells in acquired aplastic anemia. Study information: DNA per sorted CD4+ or CD8+ sample ranged roughly 0.17 to 27.4 ug, averaging around 3.2 ug.

Study-wide points: Patients and controls shared twenty-nine CD8+ CDR3 sequences.

Concerning this clonotype: Its cognate antigen is unknown.

CDR1 and CDR2 (germline): LNHNV, YYDKDF (reference sequence). Trimming removed 3 bases at V and 2 bases at J, with 13 bases between. CDR3 size: 15 residues. TCR beta VDJ and CDR3 were profiled, and genomic DNA was the template. TCRdb ran MiXCR on the reads and lists one entry per CDR3 protein. This sample carries under 150,000 distinct CDR3 sequences, about 40% of them seen once, and the ten largest clones take 8% to 9%. This TCR derives from a human donor in good health, serving as a control. The V and J genes are TRBV15 and TRBJ1-1; tentative D call: TRBD1 (6 bases). The source material was sorted CD4+, CD8+, or CD8+CD57+ T cells (not recorded which) from PBMCs. CDR3 bases: TGTGCCACCAGCAGCGCCGGACAGATTAACACTGAAGCTTTCTTT. Encoded protein: CATSSAGQINTEAFF.